Given below is one TCR beta chain in context. Its antigen is unknown. This sample is part of a study of OX40 agonist ivuxolimab in advanced cancers. The V and J ends lost 4 bases and 5 bases respectively, with 10 bases between them. This CDR3 is built from 13 residues. Germline V CDR1 and CDR2: SGHNT, YYREEE (reference sequence). Measured with immunoSEQ multiplex PCR; TCRdb has only the in-frame clones, and not every one. Seen here are around 46,000 clones, 65% to 85% observed once, and the top ten hold 1.5% to 2%. Study-level results: The study found among the lowest clonal expansion in partial responders at 0.1-3.0 mg/kg.

Drawing of blood for sampling happened at baseline, at cycle 4 day 1, and at cycle 7 day 1. The chain carries TRBV5-4 and TRBJ2-1, with no clear D. The source of this sequence is an adult with an advanced solid tumor such as melanoma, head and neck, liver or kidney cancer. The sequenced sample was CD4+ or CD8+ T cells sorted from blood, obtained in a trial of the OX40 agonist ivuxolimab. The CDR3 is CASSLQIDNEQFF. In nucleotides, the CDR3 is TGTGCCAGCAGCCTACAGATCGACAATGAGCAGTTCTTC.